This T cell receptor (beta chain) appears in the sequencing data of a study of T cells in tuberculosis. General study points: Samples were chosen by availability of cryopreserved specimens. The TCR-beta difference was not significant; alpha differences partly reflected length.

Points on this clone: What it binds is unknown.

Only in-frame clones appear in the TCRdb table, and some are missing; sequencing was by immunoSEQ multiplex PCR. Altogether 25,000 to 30,000 clones are present, approximately 93% being singletons, with the ten largest covering more than 4%. This CDR3 has 14 amino acids. V dropped 5 bases and J dropped 5; count of bases not matched to a gene: 7. The V gene's germline CDR1 is SGHAT and CDR2 FQNNGV. J is TRBJ2-7 and V is TRBV11-2; 9 bases fit TRBD1. The TCR comes from a donor aged 5 to 30 with latent tuberculosis or without tuberculosis infection. The sequenced sample was PBMCs. The chain's CDR3 is CASSTGTGNNEQYF. The DNA of the CDR3 is TGTGCCAGCAGCACCGGGACAGGGAATAACGAGCAGTACTTC. Full variable domain (remainder filled in from reference TRBV11-2 and TRBJ2-7): EAGVAQSPRYKIIEKRQSVAFWCNPISGHATLYWYQQILGQGPKLLIQFQNNGVVDDSQLPKDRFSAERLKGVDSTLKIQPAKLEDSAVYLCASSTGTGNNEQYFGPGTRLTVT.